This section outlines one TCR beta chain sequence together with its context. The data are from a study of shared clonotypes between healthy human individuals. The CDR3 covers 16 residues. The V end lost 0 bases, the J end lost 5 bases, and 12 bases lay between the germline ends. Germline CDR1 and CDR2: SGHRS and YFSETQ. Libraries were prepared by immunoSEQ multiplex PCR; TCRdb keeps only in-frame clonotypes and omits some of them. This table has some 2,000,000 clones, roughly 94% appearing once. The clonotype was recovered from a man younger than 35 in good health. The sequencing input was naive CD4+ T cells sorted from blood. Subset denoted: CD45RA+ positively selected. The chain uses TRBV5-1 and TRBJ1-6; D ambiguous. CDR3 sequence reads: CASSLERVKNNSPLHF. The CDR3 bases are TGCGCCAGCAGCTTGGAGAGGGTTAAGAATAATTCACCCCTCCACTTT.